The clone carrying this T cell receptor (beta chain) was counted a few times. Its antigen is as yet unknown. The record originates from a study of early T cells in non-severe SARS-CoV-2 infection. Study in general: From unsorted whole blood, bulk RNA was sequenced, and the chains remained unpaired. Whole-study findings and limits: Anti-spike CD8 responses were favored in VDJdb matching, and private and CD4 specificities were missed.

The TCR library protocol attached unique molecular identifiers to the individual cDNA molecules. TCRdb recomputed calls from the 5' RACE reads with MiXCR, one row per CDR3 protein. The sample yields about 92,000 distinct CDR3 sequences, 12% to 15% seen once. Trimming took 1 base from V and 4 from J, leaving 2 bases between them. The CDR3 runs 12 residues. Germline V gives CDR1 LGHNA, CDR2 YSLEER. The sequenced sample consisted of whole blood. The TCR comes from an adult who was a healthcare worker with PCR-confirmed SARS-CoV-2 infection or an uninfected control (not recorded which). The chain has TRBV4-3 and TRBJ2-1; D unclear. The CDR3 spells CASSQVYNEQFF. The CDR3 bases are TGCGCCAGCAGCCAAGTGTACAATGAGCAGTTCTTC.